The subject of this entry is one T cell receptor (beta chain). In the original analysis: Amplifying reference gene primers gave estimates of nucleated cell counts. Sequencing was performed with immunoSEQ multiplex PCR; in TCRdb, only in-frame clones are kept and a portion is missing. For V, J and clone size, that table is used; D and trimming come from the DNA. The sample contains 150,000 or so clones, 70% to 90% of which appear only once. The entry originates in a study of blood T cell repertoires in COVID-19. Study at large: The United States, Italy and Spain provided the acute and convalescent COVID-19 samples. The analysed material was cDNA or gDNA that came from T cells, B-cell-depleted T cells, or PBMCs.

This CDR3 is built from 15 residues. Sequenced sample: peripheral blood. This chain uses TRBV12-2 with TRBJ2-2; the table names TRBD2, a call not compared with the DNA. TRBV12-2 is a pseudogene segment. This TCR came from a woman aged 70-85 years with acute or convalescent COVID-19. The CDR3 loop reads CASRVTGLALGELFF. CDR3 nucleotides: TGTGCAAGTCGCGTAACCGGACTAGCTCTCGGGGAGCTGTTTTTT.